The 22 T cell receptor beta chains presented below share a single source sample, sequenced in a study of radiotherapy plus CTLA-4 blockade in lung cancer. Here immunoSEQ multiplex PCR was the method, and the copy in TCRdb shows in-frame clones only, minus some. Here the sample spans around 78,000 clones, around 78% being singletons. Sequenced material: peripheral blood, taken from a patient treated with radiotherapy plus ipilimumab. All receptors come from a human donor with non-small cell lung cancer who had a partial response to radiotherapy plus ipilimumab. Some clones in this sample may be carry-over from other donors' samples.

The table lists this clone with a few counts. The chain is built from TRBV7-2 and TRBJ1-4, with 8 bases aligning to TRBD1. From germline, CDR1 is SGHTA and CDR2 FQGNSA. The length of the CDR3 is 15 residues. The J segment lost 5 bases and the V segment lost 1 base, leaving 3 bases of the junction unmatched. This CDR3 is CASSLGNRGNEKLFF. The CDR3 region has the DNA TGTGCCAGCAGCTTAGGGAACAGGGGGAATGAAAAACTGTTTTTT.

This chain connects TRBV19 to TRBJ2-5, with 9 bases lining up with TRBD2. This CDR3 has 16 residues. Germline CDR1 LNHDA, CDR2 SQIVND (reference sequence). V dropped 6 bases and J dropped 11; count of bases not matched to a gene: 19. The CDR3 DNA reads as TGTGCCAGTAGCCTCCCCGCTGGCGGGGGGGCCAAAGAGCAGTACTTC. It encodes CASSLPAGGGAKEQYF.

The chain recombines TRBV15 with TRBJ2-6; TRBD1 matches 9 bases. V was pared by 1 base and J by 5 bases, with 6 bases of the junction left unmatched. CDR1 is LNHNV, CDR2 YYDKDF, per germline (reference sequence). The CDR3 length is 17 residues. CDR3 amino acids: CATSRGTGGAWANVLTF. CDR3 bases: TGTGCCACCAGCAGAGGAACAGGGGGCGCTTGGGCCAACGTCCTGACTTTC.

The rearrangement uses TRBV9 and TRBJ2-7; 9 bases align to TRBD1. Germline V lookup: CDR1 SGDLS, CDR2 YYNGEE. Trimming at V came to 3 bases and at J to 3 bases, leaving 7 bases not matched to a gene. The CDR3 extends over 15 amino acids. CDR3 in amino acids: CASSAGQGGFYEQYF. The DNA of the CDR3 is TGTGCCAGCAGCGCGGGACAGGGTGGTTTCTACGAGCAGTACTTC.

J is TRBJ1-2 and V is TRBV5-6; weak D call: TRBD1 (6 bases). The CDR3 has 15 amino acids. Germline V gene lookup returns CDR1 SGHDT and CDR2 YYEEEE. Trimming shortened V by 4 bases and J by 8 bases, and 21 bases separated the two germline ends. The CDR3 DNA follows: TGTGCCAGCAGCAACAGAGCCAGGGGAAATCGCGGCTACACCTTC. Protein sequence: CASSNRARGNRGYTF.

V gene TRBV5-5 combines with J gene TRBJ1-5; D ambiguous. There are 15 residues in the CDR3. Germline CDR1 SGHKS, CDR2 YYEKEE (reference sequence). V was pared by 0 bases and J by 7 bases, with 14 bases between. The CDR3 region has the DNA TGTGCCAGCAGCTTGGGCTGGGTGAACGGGCAGCCCCAGCATTTT. It encodes CASSLGWVNGQPQHF.

This clone was recorded only once. This chain links TRBV6-5 with TRBJ2-7; maybe TRBD2 (6 bases). Deletions cut 7 bases from V and 3 bases from J, with 19 bases between. Germline V lookup: CDR1 MNHEY, CDR2 SVGAGI. This CDR3 comprises 15 residues. The CDR3 nucleotides are TGTGCCAGCAATTCACCGGGAGCCAGCATCTACGAGCAGTACTTC. This translates into CASNSPGASIYEQYF.

The chain couples TRBV28 to TRBJ1-1, with TRBD1 matching 10 bases. CDR1 is MDHEN and CDR2 is SYDVKM in the germline V gene. This CDR3 has 16 amino acids. The V gene end was trimmed by 1 base and the J gene end by 4 bases; junction bases not matched to a gene: 6. The DNA for the CDR3 is TGTGCCAGCAGTTTATCCCCGGGACAGGGGAGCACTGAAGCTTTCTTT. Amino acid sequence: CASSLSPGQGSTEAFF.

The V and J genes are TRBV4-2 and TRBJ2-1; D is undetermined. This CDR3 is built from 16 residues. CDR1 and CDR2 (germline): LGHNA, YNFKEQ. The V end lost 1 base, the J end lost 0 bases, and 10 bases lay between the germline ends. The CDR3 region has the DNA TGTGCCAGCAGCCAAGGGGCTCCGAGCTCCTACAATGAGCAGTTCTTC. Translating gives CASSQGAPSSYNEQFF.

The chain uses TRBV28 and TRBJ1-5; the D is unclear. The germline V gene encodes CDR1 MDHEN and CDR2 SYDVKM. The V end lost 1 base, the J end lost 5 bases, and 21 bases lay between the germline ends. The CDR3 sequence is 18 residues long. The CDR3 region is CASSLSPGLGSLDQPQHF. The CDR3 nucleotides read TGTGCCAGCAGTTTATCCCCCGGCCTCGGGAGCCTGGATCAGCCCCAGCATTTT.

V gene TRBV19 combines with J gene TRBJ2-3; 7 positions agree with TRBD2. J was trimmed by 0 bases and V by 2 bases; bases with no gene match: 11. CDR3 length equals 18 residues. Germline CDR1 LNHDA, CDR2 SQIVND (reference sequence). CDR3 coding DNA: TGTGCCAGTAGTATAACGGGGAGGGGAGGATCTAGCACAGATACGCAGTATTTT. It is translated as CASSITGRGGSSTDTQYF.

Points on this clone: The same CDR3 also results from other DNA sequences found in this sample. V is TRBV6-5 and J is TRBJ2-7, with 10 bases that match TRBD1. CDR3 length: 14 residues. V lost 7 bases, J lost 7 bases, and 10 bases stayed unmatched. Germline CDR1 reads MNHEY; CDR2 reads SVGAGI. The CDR3 nucleotides are TGTGCCAGCAAACCGGGACAGGGGCCTCAAGAGCAGTACTTC. It specifies CASKPGQGPQEQYF.

The rearrangement links TRBV19 to TRBJ1-6; 7 positions agree with TRBD1. With V trimmed by 4 bases and J by 7 bases, 7 bases remained unmatched. The CDR3 contains 15 residues. Germline V lookup: CDR1 LNHDA, CDR2 SQIVND (reference sequence). The CDR3 DNA sequence: TGTGCCAGTAGTAGACCCGGGACAGCCAATTCACCCCTCCACTTT. The encoded protein is CASSRPGTANSPLHF.

The chain combines TRBV28 with TRBJ2-2, with D perhaps TRBD2 (5 bases). This CDR3 is 14 amino acids long. V was trimmed by 7 bases and J by 0 bases, leaving 9 bases between them. Germline V CDR1 and CDR2: MDHEN, SYDVKM. CDR3 sequence reads: CASTRGTNTGELFF. The CDR3 nucleotides are TGTGCCAGCACCCGGGGTACGAACACCGGGGAGCTGTTTTTT.

This clone was observed a handful of times. The chain couples TRBV5-1 to TRBJ2-3, with 7 bases fitting TRBD2. The V gene's germline CDR1 is SGHRS and CDR2 YFSETQ. The ends lost 0 bases at V and 1 base at J; junction bases unmatched: 5. The CDR3 loop spans 16 amino acids. CDR3: CASSLGGGPGTDTQYF. The CDR3 nucleotides are TGCGCCAGCAGCTTGGGGGGAGGGCCGGGCACAGATACGCAGTATTTT. The full variable domain, completed using reference TRBV5-1 and TRBJ2-3, is KAGVTQTPRYLIKTRGQQVTLSCSPISGHRSVSWYQQTPGQGLQFLFEYFSETQRNKGNFPGRFSGRQFSNSRSEMNVSTLELGDSALYLCASSLGGGPGTDTQYFGPGTRLTVL.

The chain combines TRBV20-1 with TRBJ2-1; D possibly corresponds to TRBD1 (5 bases). V lost 6 bases, J lost 13 bases, and 16 bases lay in between. This CDR3 spans 11 amino acids. The germline CDR1 and CDR2 sequences are DFQATT and SNEGSKA (reference sequence). The CDR3 sequence: CSAPGNSGQFF. The DNA for the CDR3 is TGCAGTGCCCCAGGGAATTCAGGACAGTTCTTC.

About this clone: Other nucleotide sequences in the sample specify the same CDR3. This chain connects TRBV7-9 to TRBJ2-7; D uncertain. CDR3 length: 12 residues. In germline, CDR1 is SEHNR, CDR2 FQNEAQ (reference sequence). The germline V and J ends were trimmed by 3 bases and 1 base, with 4 bases remaining between them. The chain's CDR3 is CASSFSSYEQYF. The CDR3 DNA reads TGTGCCAGCAGCTTCAGTTCCTACGAGCAGTACTTC.

V gene TRBV11-2 combines with J gene TRBJ1-3; D call uncertain. V lost 3 bases and J 0 bases, leaving 6 bases between the germline ends. The germline gives CDR1 SGHAT, CDR2 FQNNGV. CDR3 length equals 14 residues. CDR3 loop: CASSFAGSGNTIYF. CDR3 DNA sequence: TGTGCCAGCAGCTTCGCAGGCTCTGGAAACACCATATATTTT.

The V call is TRBV28, the J call TRBJ2-5; possibly TRBD1 for D (6 bases). Germline V gene sequence: CDR1 MDHEN, CDR2 SYDVKM. The CDR3 covers 16 residues. V lost 3 bases to trimming and J lost 5 bases, with 19 bases between them. The CDR3 reads CASSLVIPGAAETQYF. The DNA for the CDR3 is TGTGCCAGCAGTTTGGTCATTCCAGGGGCCGCTGAGACCCAGTACTTC.

This clone was seen just once. V and J are TRBV4-2 and TRBJ1-2; D might be TRBD1 (6 bases). Trimming took off 3 bases at V and 8 bases at J, with 16 bases between the two ends. The length of the CDR3 is 14 residues. Germline assignment: CDR1 LGHNA and CDR2 YNFKEQ. Written as DNA, the CDR3 is TGTGCCAGCAGCCATGACGAGGGGGGGCGAGGCTACACCTTC. Translated: CASSHDEGGRGYTF.

This chain links TRBV6-6 with TRBJ2-7, with D perhaps matching TRBD1 (6 bases). CDR3 length: 11 amino acids. Trimming took off 7 bases at V and 4 bases at J, with 8 bases between the two ends. Germline CDR1 and CDR2: MNHNY and SVGAGI (reference sequence). CDR3 in DNA: TGTGCCAGCACGGACAGTTACGAGCAGTACTTC. This sequence encodes CASTDSYEQYF.

This clone was seen at least ten times. The V call is TRBV10-3, the J call TRBJ2-7; no clear D gene. There are 14 residues in the CDR3. V shed 4 bases and J shed 2 bases, with 12 bases lying between them. CDR1 and CDR2 from the germline V gene are ENHRY and SYGVKD. CDR3 in DNA: TGTGCCATCAGTGCCATTCAGGCAACCTACGAGCAGTACTTC. It yields the protein CAISAIQATYEQYF.